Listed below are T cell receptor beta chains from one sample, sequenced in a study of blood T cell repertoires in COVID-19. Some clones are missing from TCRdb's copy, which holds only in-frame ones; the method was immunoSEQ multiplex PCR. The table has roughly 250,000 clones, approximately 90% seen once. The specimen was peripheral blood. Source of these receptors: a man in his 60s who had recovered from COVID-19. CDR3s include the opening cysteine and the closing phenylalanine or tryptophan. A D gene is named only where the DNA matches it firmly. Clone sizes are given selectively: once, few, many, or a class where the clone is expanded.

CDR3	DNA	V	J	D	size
CSVGPQVKSGANVLTF	TGCAGCGTTGGGCCCCAGGTCAAGTCTGGGGCCAACGTCCTGACTTTC	TRBV29-1	TRBJ2-6	-	once
CASSAGLDTGELFF	TGTGCCAGCTCGGCTGGACTTGACACCGGGGAGCTGTTTTTT	TRBV18	TRBJ2-2	-	-
CASSRAGRDYGYTF	TGCGCCAGCAGCCGGGCAGGTCGAGACTATGGCTACACCTTC	TRBV4-1	TRBJ1-2	-	many
CASRTLIPGQGQETQYF	TGCGCCAGCAGAACCCTGATCCCGGGACAGGGGCAAGAGACCCAGTACTTC	TRBV5-1	TRBJ2-5	TRBD1	many
CSVDSRDREARDEQFF	TGCAGCGTTGACAGTAGGGACAGGGAAGCTAGGGATGAGCAGTTCTTC	TRBV29-1	TRBJ2-1	TRBD1	-
CASSYSASGGDGELFF	TGTGCCAGCAGTTACTCCGCTAGCGGGGGGGACGGGGAGCTGTTTTTT	TRBV6-5	TRBJ2-2	TRBD2	-
CASSPPLQGSEAFF	TGTGCCAGCTCACCACCGTTGCAGGGCTCGGAAGCTTTCTTT	TRBV18	TRBJ1-1	-	-
CASSDLIRTGIVSPLHF	TGTGCCAGCAGCGATCTGATCCGGACAGGGATAGTCTCACCCCTCCACTTT	TRBV5-6	TRBJ1-6	TRBD1	once
CASSYGQAYGYTF	TGTGCCAGCAGCTACGGACAGGCCTATGGCTACACCTTC	TRBV7-9	TRBJ1-2	TRBD1	-
CATSLRGSTDTQYF	TGTGCCACCAGTCTTCGGGGTAGCACAGATACGCAGTATTTT	TRBV15	TRBJ2-3	-	-
CASSPPDREETQYF	TGTGCCAGCTCACCACCCGACAGGGAGGAGACCCAGTACTTC	TRBV18	TRBJ2-5	TRBD1	-
CASSYDRAYSPLHF	TGTGCCAGCAGTTATGACAGGGCCTATTCACCCCTCCACTTT	TRBV6-5	TRBJ1-6	TRBD1	-
CASSLQGPTLGKLFF	TGTGCCAGCAGTTTACAGGGGCCAACCTTGGGGAAACTGTTTTTT	TRBV6-2/TRBV6-3	TRBJ1-4	TRBD1	-
CASSWKLAATGELFF	TGTGCCAGCAGTTGGAAACTAGCGGCCACCGGGGAGCTGTTTTTT	TRBV6-2/TRBV6-3	TRBJ2-2	TRBD2	-
CASSIWTTRNEKLFF	TGTGCCAGTAGTATATGGACAACAAGAAATGAAAAACTGTTTTTT	TRBV19	TRBJ1-4	-	-
CASSQWRAWANEKLFF	TGCGCCAGCAGCCAGTGGCGGGCCTGGGCTAATGAAAAACTGTTTTTT	TRBV4-1	TRBJ1-4	-	many
CASSSNNLGGTEAFF	TGTGCCAGCAGCTCGAACAATCTAGGGGGCACTGAAGCTTTCTTT	TRBV7-6	TRBJ1-1	-	-
CASSLGPSSGANVLTF	TGCGCCAGCAGCTTGGGCCCCAGTTCTGGGGCCAACGTCCTGACTTTC	TRBV5-1	TRBJ2-6	-	-
CASSDVGQGTYEQYF	TGTGCCAGCAGTGACGTGGGACAGGGGACCTACGAGCAGTACTTC	TRBV6-1	TRBJ2-7	TRBD1	-
CASTDRTTYNEQFF	TGTGCCAGTACGGACAGGACAACCTACAATGAGCAGTTCTTC	TRBV19	TRBJ2-1	TRBD1	-
CASKGTKTGNYNEQFF	TGTGCCAGCAAGGGAACGAAGACAGGGAACTACAATGAGCAGTTCTTC	TRBV6-6	TRBJ2-1	TRBD1	-
CASSSRGGRNGNTIYF	TGTGCCAGCAGCTCCCGGGGGGGGCGGAATGGAAACACCATATATTTT	TRBV13	TRBJ1-3	-	-
CASGLVLWGQGYTGELFF	TGTGCTAGTGGTTTGGTACTATGGGGGCAGGGGTACACCGGGGAGCTGTTTTTT	TRBV12-5	TRBJ2-2	-	-
CASSFRASGGAWDTGELFF	TGTGCCAGCAGCTTTCGGGCTAGCGGGGGGGCTTGGGACACCGGGGAGCTGTTTTTT	TRBV12-1	TRBJ2-2	-	few
CASSLAGQGKGNTIYF	TGTGCCAGCAGCTTAGCGGGACAGGGGAAAGGAAACACCATATATTTT	TRBV7-6	TRBJ1-3	TRBD1	-
CATSDTGGEKLFF	TGTGCCACCAGCGACACAGGGGGAGAAAAACTGTTTTTT	TRBV15	TRBJ1-4	TRBD1	-
CASSLGRGTLGNYGYTF	TGTGCCAGCAGCTTAGGCAGGGGGACCCTAGGGAACTATGGCTACACCTTC	TRBV11-2	TRBJ1-2	TRBD1	-
CASSSTRLTEAFF	TGTGCCAGCAGCTCGACACGTTTGACTGAAGCTTTCTTT	TRBV11-2	TRBJ1-1	-	once
CASLSGANNEQFF	TGTGCCAGCCTTAGCGGAGCTAACAATGAGCAGTTCTTC	TRBV3-1/TRBV3-2	TRBJ2-1	-	-
CASSDYGDLPRWEAFF	TGTGCCAGCAGTGATTATGGAGACCTTCCTAGGTGGGAAGCTTTCTTT	TRBV6-1	TRBJ1-1	-	-
CASSSGAGGMGETQYF	TGTGCCAGCAGCTCGGGAGCGGGGGGGATGGGCGAGACCCAGTACTTC	TRBV9	TRBJ2-5	TRBD2	-
CASSQDFAGGQSYGYTF	TGTGCCAGCAGCCAAGACTTCGCAGGGGGACAATCCTATGGCTACACCTTC	TRBV3-1/TRBV3-2	TRBJ1-2	TRBD1	-
CASSRYGTGYQPQHF	TGTGCCAGCAGCCGCTACGGGACAGGGTATCAGCCCCAGCATTTT	TRBV27	TRBJ1-5	TRBD1	-
CASGLAPRQVRNEQFF	TGTGCTAGTGGTTTGGCCCCTCGACAGGTTCGAAATGAGCAGTTCTTC	TRBV12-5	TRBJ2-1	-	-
CASSARRDSSYEQYF	TGTGCCAGCAGCGCTCGGAGGGACAGCTCCTACGAGCAGTACTTC	TRBV13	TRBJ2-7	-	-
CASSIRTANYGYTF	TGTGCCAGTAGTATCCGGACAGCTAACTATGGCTACACCTTC	TRBV19	TRBJ1-2	-	-
CASSFPTRGLEEKGETQYF	TGTGCCAGCAGCTTCCCTACCCGAGGACTAGAGGAGAAGGGAGAGACCCAGTACTTC	TRBV7-9	TRBJ2-5	TRBD2	-
CASSQDQRQGAYGYTF	TGTGCCAGCAGCCAAGATCAACGACAGGGGGCTTACGGCTACACCTTC	TRBV4-2	TRBJ1-2	TRBD1	-
CATRGSYNEQFF	TGTGCCACCCGGGGGTCCTACAATGAGCAGTTCTTC	TRBV7-9	TRBJ2-1	-	-
CASSQEAALNYGYTF	TGTGCCAGCAGTCAGGAGGCAGCGCTAAACTATGGCTACACCTTC	TRBV7-8	TRBJ1-2	-	-
CASSFGGARTEAFF	TGCGCCAGCAGCTTTGGGGGGGCGCGGACTGAAGCTTTCTTT	TRBV5-1	TRBJ1-1	-	few
CAWSKGGQGQNTQYF	TGTGCCTGGAGTAAAGGAGGACAGGGGCAAAATACGCAGTATTTT	TRBV30	TRBJ2-3	TRBD1	-
CSASRDSGGAGETQYF	TGCAGTGCTAGTAGGGATAGCGGGGGGGCCGGAGAGACCCAGTACTTC	TRBV20-1	TRBJ2-5	TRBD2	-
CASSLGQGSSYEQYF	TGTGCCAGCAGCTTGGGACAGGGCAGCTCCTACGAGCAGTACTTC	TRBV11-2	TRBJ2-7	TRBD1	-
CSAGGAYGYTF	TGCAGTGCTGGGGGGGCCTATGGCTACACCTTC	TRBV20-1	TRBJ1-2	-	-
CASSIRTSTDTQYF	TGTGCCAGTAGTATAAGGACTAGCACAGATACGCAGTATTTT	TRBV19	TRBJ2-3	-	-
CASSLNSGANVLTF	TGTGCCAGCAGCCTAAATTCTGGGGCCAACGTCCTGACTTTC	TRBV3-1/TRBV3-2	TRBJ2-6	-	few
CASRRDRGPNYGYTF	TGTGCCAGCCGGCGGGACAGGGGTCCTAACTATGGCTACACCTTC	TRBV2	TRBJ1-2	TRBD1	-
CASSPPGQAETQYF	TGTGCCAGCTCACCACCCGGACAGGCTGAGACCCAGTACTTC	TRBV18	TRBJ2-5	TRBD1	-
CASSLFGQGKVAQTF	TGTGCCAGCAGTTTATTTGGGCAGGGGAAGGTTGCTCAAACCTTC	TRBV27	TRBJ1-2	-	-
CASSLAGLRDTIYF	TGTGCCAGCAGCTTAGCAGGGTTGAGGGACACCATATATTTT	TRBV7-9	TRBJ1-3	-	-